A single sample is the source of the 13 T cell receptor beta chains below, sequenced in a study of T-cell reconstitution after alpha-beta-depleted transplantation in children. The TCRbeta library was prepared with unique molecular identifiers. TCRdb reanalysed the PCR reads using MiXCR and keeps one entry per CDR3 protein. The profile shows around 960,000 distinct CDR3 sequences, about 29% of them singletons. The sample in question was PBMCs, mostly from graft donor cells, obtained 360 days after TCRalphabeta/CD19-depleted stem cell transplant. These receptor sequences come from a boy younger than two who had a stem cell transplant for SCID, so the T cells may come from the graft donor.

V is TRBV12-3 or TRBV12-4 and J is TRBJ1-2; D possibly corresponds to TRBD1 (5 bases). With 4 bases removed from V and 8 bases from J, the gap between germline ends came to 11 bases. The CDR3 loop spans 12 amino acids. This CDR3 is CASSSQAVGYTF. CDR3 bases: TGTGCCAGCAGTTCACAGGCCGTAGGCTACACCTTC.

J is TRBJ2-3 and V is TRBV18; the match to TRBD1 covers 8 bases. The germline V gene encodes CDR1 KGHSH and CDR2 LQKENI. This CDR3 has 13 residues. The V segment lost 1 base and the J segment 11 bases; nucleotides outside the gene matches: 5. CDR3 in amino acids: CASSPQTGEQQYF. The CDR3 DNA follows: TGTGCCAGCTCACCACAGACAGGGGAGCAGCAGTATTTT.

This clonotype has only one observation. The chain employs TRBV20-1 and TRBJ2-1; 7 bases line up with TRBD1. CDR1 is DFQATT and CDR2 is SNEGSKA in the germline V gene (reference sequence). The CDR3 runs to 15 residues. V dropped 3 bases and J dropped 2; count of bases not matched to a gene: 7. In DNA form, the CDR3 reads TGCAGTGCTAGGGCAACACAGGGGACCTACAATGAGCAGTTCTTC. Its translation: CSARATQGTYNEQFF.

V is TRBV15 and J is TRBJ2-3; D remains ambiguous. Germline lookup yields CDR1 LNHNV and CDR2 YYDKDF (reference sequence). The V end was cut by 6 bases, the J end by 1 base, with 14 bases between. CDR3 length: 15 residues. CDR3 amino acids: CATSPYGDGTDTQYF. The DNA for the CDR3 is TGTGCCACCAGTCCCTACGGAGATGGCACAGATACGCAGTATTTT. Filled out from reference TRBV15 and TRBJ2-3, the complete variable domain reads DAMVIQNPRYQVTQFGKPVTLSCSQTLNHNVMYWYQQKSSQAPKLLFHYYDKDFNNEADTPDNFQSRRPNTSFCFLDIRSPGLGDTAMYLCATSPYGDGTDTQYFGPGTRLTVL.

The chain links TRBV29-1 to TRBJ2-7; 8 bases align to TRBD2. Germline V lookup: CDR1 SQVTM, CDR2 ANQGSEA. Trimming took 5 bases from V and 0 from J; bases not matched to a gene: 6. The CDR3 totals 14 residues. This chain's CDR3 is CSVRGGDGSYEQYF. The CDR3 coding sequence is TGCAGCGTTCGGGGGGGCGACGGCTCCTACGAGCAGTACTTC.

V and J are TRBV29-1 and TRBJ2-1; D unresolved. The germline V gene encodes CDR1 SQVTM and CDR2 ANQGSEA. Trimming shortened V by 2 bases and J by 6 bases, and 8 bases separated the two germline ends. The CDR3 runs 12 residues. CDR3 amino acids: CSVERRTNEQFF. CDR3 DNA sequence: TGCAGCGTTGAACGGCGAACCAATGAGCAGTTCTTC.

The chain carries TRBV7-8 and TRBJ2-2, with D tentatively TRBD2 (6 bases). V gave up 5 bases and J gave up 8 bases, with 12 bases separating them. The germline gives CDR1 SGHVS, CDR2 FQNEAQ. CDR3 length equals 13 residues. The CDR3 sequence is CASSARGWGELFF. The CDR3 region has the DNA TGTGCCAGCAGCGCGCGGGGTTGGGGGGAGCTGTTTTTT.

Only a few counts were recorded for this clonotype. The rearrangement links TRBV9 to TRBJ1-1; TRBD1 aligns across 8 bases. Per the germline V gene, CDR1 is SGDLS and CDR2 is YYNGEE. The ends lost 4 bases at V and 10 bases at J; junction bases unmatched: 12. The CDR3 runs to 14 residues. The CDR3 region has the DNA TGTGCCAGCAGCCCCACCGGACAGGGACGGCGAGCTTTCTTT. This translates into CASSPTGQGRRAFF.

This clonotype has only a few counts. The genes are TRBV11-1 and TRBJ2-3, with 10 bases that match TRBD1. The CDR3 totals 14 residues. Germline lookup yields CDR1 SGHAT and CDR2 FQDESV (reference sequence). Trimming at V came to 5 bases and at J to 5 bases, leaving 4 bases not matched to a gene. The CDR3 loop reads CASSPRTGGDTQYF. In DNA form, the CDR3 reads TGTGCCAGCAGCCCTAGGACAGGGGGAGATACGCAGTATTTT.

This chain joins TRBV15 and TRBJ1-5; D gene uncertain. V lost 1 base to trimming and J lost 1 base, with 11 bases between them. This CDR3 is 16 amino acids long. Germline V CDR1 and CDR2: LNHNV, YYDKDF (reference sequence). DNA for the CDR3: TGTGCCACCAGCAGAGTTTGGCAGAGGAGCAATCAGCCCCAGCATTTT. Translated, it gives CATSRVWQRSNQPQHF.

The chain joins TRBV5-1 to TRBJ2-7; the D is unclear. Deletions cut 5 bases from V and 0 bases from J, with 18 bases between. Per germline, CDR1 SGHRS and CDR2 YFSETQ. The CDR3 covers 16 residues. DNA for the CDR3: TGCGCCAGCAGTCCCTCGTCTCGAGTAAGCTCCTACGAGCAGTACTTC. Protein sequence: CASSPSSRVSSYEQYF.

This clonotype was detected only once. V and J are TRBV2 and TRBJ2-3; D possibly matches TRBD1 or TRBD2 (5 bases each). Trimming cost V 0 bases and J 6 bases, with 13 bases left between them. Germline CDR1 SNHLY, CDR2 FYNNEI. This CDR3 region has 15 residues. The DNA of the CDR3 is TGTGCCAGCAGTGAAGCACGGCCATGGGGGGATACGCAGTATTTT. This gives the protein CASSEARPWGDTQYF.

The chain couples TRBV12-3 or TRBV12-4 to TRBJ1-4, with D possibly matching TRBD1 (5 bases). This CDR3 is built from 15 residues. The ends were cut back, 3 bases at V and 5 bases at J, with 13 bases in the middle. The CDR3 spells CASSFGGGWNEKLFF. The CDR3 DNA reads TGTGCCAGCAGTTTTGGGGGGGGATGGAATGAAAAACTGTTTTTT.